This note documents a single T cell receptor beta chain sequence. What this receptor recognizes is not known. No quality values exist for individual bases; no much larger clone is one base distant. This record comes from a study of cytomegalovirus exposure and HLA in healthy donors (TCRdb year 2017). Background for the entire study: The 666 repertoires of the first cohort and the approximately 130 validation repertoires were produced on the same platform, according to a later analysis. The study aimed to test whether cataloging public T cell receptors could reveal signatures of past pathogen exposure. Along with the approximately 650-subject first cohort, a separate validation cohort of roughly 110 different subjects was used. To predict cytomegalovirus infection status, the study brought together high-throughput TCR immunosequencing, statistical association of individual TCRs with disease status, and machine learning.

Preparation of the library involved the immunoSEQ multiplex PCR assay. In the paper's pipeline: A statistical classification framework was built for diagnosing cytomegalovirus status from the catalog of TCR beta chain sequences. In its TCRdb copy, this immuneACCESS table keeps in-frame sequences only and misses some clones. Where compared with another copy, unresolved V genes explain less than half of these, and the others have no known cause. V and J calls and clone size come straight from that table; D and trimming were deduced from the DNA. This sample lists approximately 76,000 clones; 90% to 95% were detected once. The top ten clonotypes cover roughly 2% of the sample. General conclusions and limits of the study: In both the original and validation cohorts, the classifier was reported to diagnose cytomegalovirus status with high specificity and sensitivity. The study gave a list of some 150 TCR beta chains associated with cytomegalovirus. While some public TCRs were present in many individuals, most TCR sequences turned up only very rarely across donors. A later analysis had no HLA typing for the validation cohort, so co-occurrence there was scored across all 130 or so repertoires. The authors suggested that the approach could potentially be generalized to other disease states and immunological phenotypes. A later analysis found that TCRs clustered in the first cohort also tended to co-occur in the roughly 120 validation repertoires, with 94% of cluster scores above 0. Three of the identified cytomegalovirus-associated TCR beta chains were confirmed in vitro to be specific for cytomegalovirus antigens.

Via the germline V gene, CDR1 is SGDLS and CDR2 YYNGEE. V is clipped by 0 bases and J by 6 bases, and the sequence between their germline boundaries is 13 bases long. The CDR3, cysteine through phenylalanine, is 15 amino acids long. Of all the DNA, just the CDR3 is kept, 45 bases in frame from base 1. The donors belonged to the validation cohort of over a hundred subjects, which was separate from the approximately 680-subject first cohort. Rearrangement joined TRBV9 to TRBJ2-1; the D segment cannot be called with confidence. Sequencing input: PBMCs. This receptor was taken from a woman between 18 and 30 years old in good health and CMV-seronegative. The DNA sequence reads TGTGCCAGCAGCGTAGAGAACAGTCAAAGCAATGAGCAGTTCTTC. It codes for CASSVENSQSNEQFF.